These 15 T cell receptor beta chains share one sample of origin, sequenced in a study of cytomegalovirus exposure and HLA in healthy donors. Vbeta (60) and Jbeta (13) primers were used in the PCR. Libraries were prepared by immunoSEQ multiplex PCR; TCRdb keeps only in-frame clonotypes and omits some of them. The sample lists about 250,000 clones; under 90% were seen once. The material sequenced was PBMCs. The receptors derive from a girl aged 2 to 10 in good health and CMV-seronegative.

V and J are TRBV7-9 and TRBJ1-3; TRBD1 matches 8 bases. Per the germline V gene, CDR1 is SEHNR and CDR2 is FQNEAQ (reference sequence). The CDR3 loop spans 16 amino acids. Unmatched junction bases numbered 6, after V lost 1 base and J lost 4 bases. The CDR3 DNA reads as TGTGCCAGCAGCTTAGTATCAGGGGGCGCCGGAAACACCATATATTTT. Protein: CASSLVSGGAGNTIYF. The variable domain in full, with the rest retrieved from reference TRBV7-9 and TRBJ1-3, is DTGVSQNPRHKITKRGQNVTFRCDPISEHNRLYWYRQTLGQGPEFLTYFQNEAQLEKSRLLSDRFSAERPKGSFSTLEIQRTEQGDSAMYLCASSLVSGGAGNTIYFGEGSWLTVV.

This clone has a single count. The J gene is TRBJ2-2, the V gene TRBV7-7, with 7 bases aligning to TRBD1. The CDR3 covers 15 residues. Unmatched junction bases numbered 1, after V lost 3 bases and J lost 0 bases. From germline, CDR1 is SSHAT and CDR2 FNYEAQ (reference sequence). The CDR3 bases are TGTGCCAGCAGCTTGGGGACAGCGAACACCGGGGAGCTGTTTTTT. Translating gives CASSLGTANTGELFF.

The chain is built from TRBV7-3 and TRBJ2-1, with TRBD2 identical over 11 bases. CDR1 is SGHTA and CDR2 is FQGTGA in the germline V gene. J lost 0 bases, V lost 2 bases, and 6 bases had no gene match. The CDR3 length is 18 residues. Here the CDR3 reads CASSLVAGGRSSYNEQFF. Here the CDR3 DNA reads TGTGCCAGCAGCTTAGTAGCGGGAGGGAGGAGCTCCTACAATGAGCAGTTCTTC. The whole variable domain, remainder taken from reference TRBV7-3 and TRBJ2-1, is GAGVSQTPSNKVTEKGKYVELRCDPISGHTALYWYRQSLGQGPEFLIYFQGTGAADDSGLPNDRFFAVRPEGSVSTLKIQRTERGDSAVYLCASSLVAGGRSSYNEQFFGPGTRLTVL.

The CDR3 DNA reads TGTGCCAGCAGCCCAGGCAGGATGAACACTGAAGCTTTCTTT. It is translated as CASSPGRMNTEAFF. The rearrangement uses TRBV2 and TRBJ1-1; D not resolved. Germline V CDR1 and CDR2: SNHLY, FYNNEI. The CDR3 totals 14 residues. The V gene lost 6 bases and the J gene lost 0 bases, with 11 bases spanning the gap. Full variable domain (remainder filled in from reference TRBV2 and TRBJ1-1): EPEVTQTPSHQVTQMGQEVILRCVPISNHLYFYWYRQILGQKVEFLVSFYNNEISEKSEIFDDQFSVERPDGSNFTLKIRSTKLEDSAMYFCASSPGRMNTEAFFGQGTRLTVV.

The chain combines TRBV6-1 with TRBJ2-5, with D tentatively TRBD2 (5 bases). The CDR3 runs to 14 residues. Germline V gene lookup returns CDR1 MNHNS and CDR2 SASEGT. The V end was cut by 4 bases, the J end by 5 bases, with 14 bases between. The CDR3 sequence is CASSASPPGETQYF. CDR3 bases: TGTGCCAGCAGTGCCTCCCCCCCGGGGGAGACCCAGTACTTC.

The gene calls are TRBV5-1 and TRBJ2-7, with a possible D match to TRBD1 (6 bases). The CDR3 totals 14 residues. V was cut by 4 bases and J by 3 bases, with 14 bases left in between. Per the germline V gene, CDR1 is SGHRS and CDR2 is YFSETQ. Written as DNA, the CDR3 is TGCGCCAGCAGCCCCAATGGACAGAACTACGAGCAGTACTTC. Translation: CASSPNGQNYEQYF.

The chain has TRBV11-2 and TRBJ1-4; no reliable D call. V gave up 5 bases and J gave up 3 bases, with 7 bases separating them. CDR1 is SGHAT, CDR2 FQNNGV, per germline. The CDR3 extends over 13 amino acids. The CDR3 DNA reads as TGTGCCAGCAGCACTTTATCTAATGAAAAACTGTTTTTT. It encodes CASSTLSNEKLFF.

The chain links TRBV19 to TRBJ2-7; TRBD2 matches 8 bases. J gave up 2 bases and V 6 bases, and 9 bases lay outside the gene matches. The CDR3 is 15 residues long. The germline V gene has CDR1 LNHDA and CDR2 SQIVND (reference sequence). The CDR3 region has the DNA TGTGCCAGTAGCCCTTGGCGGGGGGCCGCCTACGAGCAGTACTTC. Amino acids: CASSPWRGAAYEQYF.

The chain employs TRBV6-1 and TRBJ1-1; 9 nucleotides align to TRBD1. The CDR3 covers 14 residues. V lost 8 bases, J lost 5 bases, and 9 bases stayed unmatched. CDR1 and CDR2 from the germline V gene are MNHNS and SASEGT. The CDR3 reads CASGNRGRGTEAFF. CDR3 DNA: TGTGCCAGCGGAAACAGGGGGCGAGGGACTGAAGCTTTCTTT.

On this clone itself: Its ends do not fully match the called genes, so a read error is possible. The chain recombines TRBV5-5 with TRBJ1-3; D gene uncertain. From germline, CDR1 is SGHKS and CDR2 YYEKEE (reference sequence). CDR3 length equals 14 residues. For the CDR3, the DNA is TGTGCCAGCCGCTTCGGAGAAGCTGGAAACACCATATATTTT. This codes for CASRFGEAGNTIYF.

This clone was detected a few times. V usage is TRBV13 and J usage is TRBJ1-1; D might be TRBD1 (5 bases). V gave up 4 bases and J gave up 2 bases, with 14 bases separating them. This CDR3 spans 15 amino acids. From germline, CDR1 is PRHDT and CDR2 FYEKMQ (reference sequence). The CDR3 loop reads CASSSSTDYNTEAFF. CDR3 nucleotides: TGTGCCAGCAGCTCCTCGACAGATTATAACACTGAAGCTTTCTTT.

The J gene is TRBJ2-1, the V gene TRBV2; 10 nucleotides match TRBD2. V lost 4 bases, J lost 7 bases, and 7 bases stayed unmatched. The CDR3 runs to 15 residues. Per germline, CDR1 SNHLY and CDR2 FYNNEI. The chain's CDR3 is CASSGSSGGWNEQFF. CDR3 DNA sequence: TGTGCCAGCAGTGGGAGTAGCGGGGGGTGGAATGAGCAGTTCTTC.

This sequence joins TRBV2 and TRBJ1-4; possibly TRBD1 for D (5 bases). Trimming pared 2 bases from V and 5 bases from J, leaving 9 bases between. Germline V CDR1 and CDR2: SNHLY, FYNNEI. This CDR3 has 14 amino acids. In nucleotides, the CDR3 is TGTGCCAGCAGTGAACAGGGTTGGAATGAAAAACTGTTTTTT. Residues: CASSEQGWNEKLFF.

The V gene is TRBV23-1, the J gene TRBJ2-3; D remains ambiguous. TRBV23-1 is recorded as an ORF, its role being uncertain. Deletions cut 7 bases from V and 3 bases from J, with 8 bases between. CDR3 length: 12 residues. CDR3 sequence: CASTLITDTQYF. For the CDR3, the DNA is TGCGCCAGCACCCTAATTACAGATACGCAGTATTTT.

V and J are TRBV19 and TRBJ1-5; weak D call: TRBD1 (6 bases). V was cut by 6 bases and J by 0 bases, with 18 bases left in between. Germline V gene sequence: CDR1 LNHDA, CDR2 SQIVND (reference sequence). CDR3 length: 17 residues. CDR3 nucleotide sequence: TGTGCCAGTAGCACCTCGGACAGAAGATATAGCAATCAGCCCCAGCATTTT. It encodes CASSTSDRRYSNQPQHF.